The 13 T cell receptor beta chains presented below share a single source sample, sequenced in a study of T cell clonotyping in hematopoietic cell transplantation. Clones were sequenced by immunoSEQ multiplex PCR, and TCRdb holds only the in-frame ones, with some missing. The sample consists of fewer than 600 clones, roughly 95% of them appearing once. The sequencing used PBMCs, collected 180 days after allogeneic stem cell transplant. The receptors derive from a male patient aged 45-59 years who had an allogeneic stem cell transplant from a related donor, so the T cells may come from the graft donor. Some clones in this sample may be carry-over from other donors' samples.

The chain links TRBV18 to TRBJ1-4; D is undetermined. This CDR3 is built from 13 residues. CDR1 is KGHSH, CDR2 LQKENI, per germline. The V end lost 2 bases, the J end lost 8 bases, and 9 bases lay between the germline ends. Here the CDR3 reads CASSPMEGEKLFF. CDR3 nucleotides: TGTGCCAGCTCACCAATGGAAGGAGAAAAACTGTTTTTT.

The rearrangement uses TRBV9 and TRBJ2-7; either TRBD1 or TRBD2 may fit D (5 bases each). In germline, CDR1 is SGDLS, CDR2 YYNGEE. The CDR3 has 13 amino acids. V gave up 3 bases and J gave up 4 bases, with 11 bases separating them. The chain's CDR3 is CASSEMGEYEQYF. The CDR3 nucleotides are TGTGCCAGCAGCGAAATGGGGGAGTACGAGCAGTACTTC.

The V gene is TRBV7-2, the J gene TRBJ1-4; D is perhaps TRBD1 (5 bases). Germline V gives CDR1 SGHTA, CDR2 FQGNSA. Trimming took off 2 bases at V and 7 bases at J, with 11 bases between the two ends. The CDR3 covers 14 residues. CDR3 sequence reads: CASSLKGYTEKLFF. CDR3 sequence (DNA): TGTGCCAGCAGCTTAAAGGGGTATACTGAAAAACTGTTTTTT.

The rearrangement links TRBV2 to TRBJ2-3; 10 bases are a match to TRBD2. The CDR3 covers 16 residues. Germline trimming cut 5 bases from V and 6 bases from J; bases unmatched to any gene: 11. Looked up from germline, CDR1 is SNHLY and CDR2 is FYNNEI. The CDR3 here is CASSFPSGGPRDTQYF. The CDR3 nucleotides are TGTGCCAGCAGTTTTCCTAGCGGGGGCCCTCGGGATACGCAGTATTTT. The complete variable domain, with remaining parts taken from reference TRBV2 and TRBJ2-3, reads EPEVTQTPSHQVTQMGQEVILRCVPISNHLYFYWYRQILGQKVEFLVSFYNNEISEKSEIFDDQFSVERPDGSNFTLKIRSTKLEDSAMYFCASSFPSGGPRDTQYFGPGTRLTVL.

V gene TRBV27 combines with J gene TRBJ1-2; maybe TRBD1 (6 bases). CDR3 length: 16 amino acids. Trimming removed 5 bases at V and 5 bases at J, with 21 bases between. The germline V gene has CDR1 MNHEY and CDR2 SMNVEV (reference sequence). The CDR3 coding sequence is TGTGCCAGCAGTCGCTTACAGGGCGCAACTTATTATGGCTACACCTTC. As protein: CASSRLQGATYYGYTF.

The chain couples TRBV14 to TRBJ1-2; 9 positions agree with TRBD1. V dropped 0 bases and J dropped 8; count of bases not matched to a gene: 7. Germline lookup yields CDR1 SGHDN and CDR2 FVKESK. The CDR3 extends over 15 amino acids. The CDR3 bases are TGTGCCAGCAGCCAAGATAGGACAGGGGTATTCGGCTACACCTTC. This codes for CASSQDRTGVFGYTF.

This chain connects TRBV11-2 to TRBJ2-2; perhaps D is TRBD1 or TRBD2 (5 bases each). Per germline, CDR1 SGHAT and CDR2 FQNNGV. This CDR3 is built from 15 residues. V lost 4 bases, J lost 6 bases, and 15 bases lay in between. Here the CDR3 reads CASSSGGTLPGELFF. The CDR3 bases are TGTGCCAGCAGCTCCGGTGGGACCCTTCCCGGGGAGCTGTTTTTT.

J is TRBJ1-2 and V is TRBV5-4; D not certain. CDR3 length: 14 residues. The V gene's germline CDR1 is SGHNT and CDR2 YYREEE (reference sequence). The germline V and J ends were trimmed by 2 bases and 5 bases, with 13 bases remaining between them. In DNA form, the CDR3 reads TGTGCCAGCAGCTTAGCGCGGACTCTTTATGGCTACACCTTC. Translation: CASSLARTLYGYTF.

V and J are TRBV15 and TRBJ1-2; 7 bases match TRBD1. The J segment lost 5 bases and the V segment lost 1 base, leaving 7 bases of the junction unmatched. The germline V gene has CDR1 LNHNV and CDR2 YYDKDF (reference sequence). This CDR3 is 15 amino acids long. The CDR3 loop is CATSRARDSGYGYTF. CDR3 nucleotide sequence: TGTGCCACCAGCAGAGCCCGGGACAGCGGTTATGGCTACACCTTC.

The gene calls are TRBV11-2 and TRBJ2-2; D call uncertain. The CDR3 runs to 14 residues. The V gene's germline CDR1 is SGHAT and CDR2 FQNNGV. V gave up 4 bases and J gave up 5 bases, with 11 bases separating them. CDR3 protein: CASSSLTSTGELFF. The CDR3 nucleotides read TGTGCCAGCAGCTCCTTGACGTCTACCGGGGAGCTGTTTTTT.

This clone was picked up one time. J is TRBJ1-5 and V is TRBV6-5, with D possibly matching TRBD1 (6 bases). This CDR3 is 14 amino acids long. V gave up 4 bases and J gave up 1 base, with 8 bases separating them. Germline CDR1 reads MNHEY; CDR2 reads SVGAGI. The CDR3 spells CASSSRGSNQPQHF. The CDR3 DNA is TGTGCCAGCAGTTCTAGGGGGAGCAATCAGCCCCAGCATTTT.

The V and J genes are TRBV10-3 and TRBJ2-1, with D possibly being TRBD2 (6 bases). Deletions cut 8 bases from V and 3 bases from J, with 11 bases between. CDR3 length equals 13 residues. CDR1 and CDR2 from the germline V gene are ENHRY and SYGVKD. The CDR3 spells CAIEAGSYNEQFF. CDR3 nucleotide sequence: TGTGCCATCGAGGCGGGGAGCTACAATGAGCAGTTCTTC.

The chain is built from TRBV5-1 and TRBJ1-2; 9 nucleotides line up with TRBD1. After removal of 4 bases from V and 8 bases from J, the junction contained 3 bases not matched to a gene. CDR1 is SGHRS, CDR2 YFSETQ, per germline. The CDR3 length is 12 residues. The CDR3 DNA is TGCGCCAGCAGCGGACAGGGGAAGGGCTACACCTTC. It translates to CASSGQGKGYTF.